The clone carrying this TCR beta chain was detected a few times. Noted time point: newly diagnosed GD, antithyroid drugs for less than 3 months. PBMCs provided the RNA from which the TCR library was made. V was cut by 5 bases and J by 6 bases, with 17 bases left in between. This CDR3 comprises 14 residues. Germline V lookup: CDR1 DFQATT, CDR2 SNEGSKA (reference sequence). Arm-PCR of CDR3 regions with iRepertoire HTBI primers generated TCR beta libraries. In TCRdb, the multiplex PCR reads were re-called with MiXCR into one record per CDR3 protein. This sample has hundreds of thousands of distinct CDR3 sequences, with about 16% found just once. The entry originates in a study of regulatory T cells in long-lasting Graves disease. These records were also assigned to another study, of T cells in Graves' hyperthyroidism and ophthalmopathy. That study adds: Newly diagnosed patients aged 18 to 65 had hyperthyroidism of under 2 months' duration.

The chain couples TRBV20-1 to TRBJ2-1, with D perhaps TRBD2 (6 bases). This specimen consisted of peripheral blood mononuclear cells (PBMCs), obtained at new diagnosis, from a patient treated with antithyroid drugs. This receptor was obtained from a man aged 18-30 years with Graves disease. The CDR3 protein is CSAEDRRGINEQFF. The CDR3 DNA sequence: TGCAGTGCTGAAGACAGACGGGGGATCAATGAGCAGTTCTTC.